This TCR beta chain emerged from a study of T cells in localized non-small cell lung cancer. Study-wide points: Because sequencing included only one region (of the tumor), heterogeneity remains possible. Across samples, adjacent lung featured a median roughly 56 of the top 100 tumor clones.

Notes on this clone: Its antigen is not identified.

The germline gives CDR1 SGHRS, CDR2 YFSETQ. The CDR3 covers 16 residues. Trimming cost V 5 bases and J 6 bases; bases outside gene matches: 10. Sequencing was performed with immunoSEQ multiplex PCR; in TCRdb, only in-frame clones are kept and a portion is missing. The table shows tens of thousands of clones, with about three quarters occurring only once. The specimen was PBMCs, collected before any cancer treatment. The TCR sequence derives from a woman between 35 and 75 years old with stage II lung adenocarcinoma. The chain carries TRBV5-1 and TRBJ2-3; TRBD2 matches at 12 bases. The CDR3: CASRPLAGGARDTQYF. CDR3 DNA: TGCGCCAGCAGACCACTAGCGGGGGGTGCCAGGGATACGCAGTATTTT.